The 27 T cell receptor beta chains in this list originate from one sample, sequenced in a study of T cell responses to AZD1222 COVID-19 vaccine. Libraries were prepared by immunoSEQ multiplex PCR; TCRdb keeps only in-frame clonotypes and omits some of them. The sample holds fewer than 85,000 clones, 88% seen once. The starting material was peripheral blood, obtained 28 days after the second dose of the MenACWY control vaccine. These receptors were taken from an adult who received the MenACWY meningococcal vaccine as a control.

This sequence joins TRBV3-1 (or the pseudogene TRBV3-2) and TRBJ2-7, with 7 bases identical to TRBD2. CDR3 length: 15 amino acids. Germline CDR1 reads LGHDT; CDR2 reads YNNKEL (reference sequence). The V segment lost 4 bases and the J segment 2 bases; nucleotides outside the gene matches: 8. The CDR3: CASSLGPAGTYEQYF. CDR3 coding DNA: TGTGCCAGCAGCCTGGGGCCAGCGGGAACCTACGAGCAGTACTTC.

The gene calls are TRBV7-2 and TRBJ1-1; D is possibly TRBD1 (5 bases). CDR3 size: 16 residues. The V end was cut by 5 bases, the J end by 2 bases, with 18 bases between. The V gene's germline CDR1 is SGHTA and CDR2 FQGNSA. CDR3 region: CASSPWGTTLNTEAFF. Written as DNA, the CDR3 is TGTGCCAGCAGCCCTTGGGGCACAACCCTAAACACTGAAGCTTTCTTT.

V usage is TRBV4-1 and J usage is TRBJ2-1; D gene uncertain. V lost 0 bases to trimming and J lost 5 bases, with 14 bases between them. Looked up from germline, CDR1 is MGHRA and CDR2 is YSYEKL. The CDR3 sequence is 16 residues long. CDR3 loop: CASSQEREISDNEQFF. The CDR3 bases are TGCGCCAGCAGCCAAGAACGCGAAATCTCGGACAATGAGCAGTTCTTC.

This clone was found a few times. The chain uses TRBV10-3 and TRBJ1-2, with a possible D match to TRBD1 (5 bases). This CDR3 has 13 residues. Germline-derived CDR1 and CDR2 are ENHRY and SYGVKD. Trimming took off 3 bases at V and 4 bases at J, with 9 bases between the two ends. This CDR3 reads CAISDPDTYGYTF. The DNA for the CDR3 is TGTGCCATCAGTGACCCGGACACCTATGGCTACACCTTC.

Only one count was recorded for this clone. The chain combines TRBV19 with TRBJ2-1; 8 bases fit TRBD2. J was trimmed by 0 bases and V by 3 bases; bases with no gene match: 7. The CDR3 runs to 17 residues. The germline CDR1 and CDR2 sequences are LNHDA and SQIVND (reference sequence). The DNA for the CDR3 is TGTGCCAGTAGTATTCTGGCGGGAGGACTCTCCTACAATGAGCAGTTCTTC. Its translation is CASSILAGGLSYNEQFF.

The V gene is TRBV6-2 or TRBV6-3, the J gene TRBJ2-7; TRBD2 might be the D (7 bases). Germline loops: CDR1 MNHEY, CDR2 SVGEGT. This CDR3 has 16 residues. V was trimmed by 6 bases and J by 1 base, leaving 19 bases between them. CDR3 coding DNA: TGTGCCAGCAGCACATCCTACGGGGGGCGATCCTACGAGCAGTACTTC. As protein: CASSTSYGGRSYEQYF.

This clone was seen only a few times. The chain employs TRBV6-6 and TRBJ1-4; D might be TRBD1 (5 bases). The CDR3 covers 16 residues. Deletions cut 3 bases from V and 0 bases from J, with 11 bases between. The germline CDR1 and CDR2 sequences are MNHNY and SVGAGI (reference sequence). CDR3 residues: CASSYDRSSTNEKLFF. CDR3 in DNA: TGTGCCAGCAGTTATGACAGAAGTTCAACTAATGAAAAACTGTTTTTT.

This rearrangement joins TRBV4-1 to TRBJ2-7; a weak D match, TRBD1 (5 bases). The CDR3 loop spans 15 amino acids. The V gene's germline CDR1 is MGHRA and CDR2 YSYEKL. V was shortened by 0 bases and J by 2 bases, with 11 bases between the two germline ends. Written as DNA, the CDR3 is TGCGCCAGCAGCCAAGACCCCCAGGGCACCTACGAGCAGTACTTC. Translating it yields CASSQDPQGTYEQYF.

The chain carries TRBV5-5 and TRBJ1-5, with D possibly TRBD1 on 5 matching bases. CDR1 is SGHKS, CDR2 YYEKEE, per germline (reference sequence). The V gene lost 1 base and the J gene lost 5 bases, with 10 bases spanning the gap. This CDR3 comprises 14 residues. The CDR3 region has the DNA TGTGCCAGCAGCTTGTGGGGCGGGGATCAGCCCCAGCATTTT. It codes for CASSLWGGDQPQHF. Full variable domain (missing parts from reference TRBV5-5 and TRBJ1-5): DAGVTQSPTHLIKTRGQQVTLRCSPISGHKSVSWYQQVLGQGPQFIFQYYEKEERGRGNFPDRFSARQFPNYSSELNVNALLLGDSALYLCASSLWGGDQPQHFGDGTRLSIL.

The chain combines TRBV4-1 with TRBJ1-1; no clear D gene. Germline lookup yields CDR1 MGHRA and CDR2 YSYEKL. The CDR3 has 14 amino acids. V was clipped by 4 bases and J by 0 bases, with 9 bases between them. CDR3 nucleotide sequence: TGCGCCAGCAGCCCGCGGGCTGTGAACACTGAAGCTTTCTTT. Residues: CASSPRAVNTEAFF.

The chain carries TRBV5-4 and TRBJ1-1; no clear D. This CDR3 has 13 residues. Per the germline V gene, CDR1 is SGHNT and CDR2 is YYREEE (reference sequence). V was clipped by 1 base and J by 2 bases, with 6 bases between them. In nucleotides, the CDR3 is TGTGCCAGCAGCTTGAGCCGCAACACTGAAGCTTTCTTT. This gives the protein CASSLSRNTEAFF.

This chain connects TRBV30 to TRBJ2-5, with 7 bases fitting TRBD1. The CDR3 is made up of 16 amino acids. Germline CDR1 reads GTSNPN; CDR2 reads SVGIG (reference sequence). Trimming removed 3 bases from V and 1 base from J; junction bases left unmatched: 11. The CDR3 DNA sequence: TGTGCCTGGAGCCCAACCCCCCGGGACAGCCAAGAGACCCAGTACTTC. As protein: CAWSPTPRDSQETQYF.

The chain's CDR3 is CASSLGFGTVTEQYF. CDR3 bases: TGCGCCAGCAGCTTGGGTTTTGGGACGGTTACCGAGCAGTACTTC. The V call is TRBV5-1, the J call TRBJ2-7; D assignment may be TRBD1 or TRBD2 (5 bases each). Germline CDR1 is SGHRS and CDR2 is YFSETQ. Trimming removed 0 bases at V and 6 bases at J, with 16 bases between. The CDR3 is made up of 15 amino acids. The variable domain in full, with the rest retrieved from reference TRBV5-1 and TRBJ2-7, is KAGVTQTPRYLIKTRGQQVTLSCSPISGHRSVSWYQQTPGQGLQFLFEYFSETQRNKGNFPGRFSGRQFSNSRSEMNVSTLELGDSALYLCASSLGFGTVTEQYFGPGTRLTVT.

The chain has TRBV6-5 and TRBJ1-5; D is unclear. The CDR3 consists of 13 residues. The germline V and J ends were trimmed by 5 bases and 6 bases, with 11 bases remaining between them. Germline loops: CDR1 MNHEY, CDR2 SVGAGI. CDR3 DNA sequence: TGTGCCAGCAGTCCCCTCCCAAGTCAGCCCCAGCATTTT. Protein: CASSPLPSQPQHF.

The J gene is TRBJ2-2, the V gene TRBV10-1, with D hard to call. Germline CDR1 reads WNHNN; CDR2 reads SYGVQD (reference sequence). The V end lost 2 bases, the J end lost 6 bases, and 10 bases lay between the germline ends. The CDR3 has 14 residues. CDR3 nucleotide sequence: TGCGCCAGCAGTGAGAGGACGGGCGCCGGGGAGCTGTTTTTT. As protein: CASSERTGAGELFF.

V gene TRBV6-5 combines with J gene TRBJ1-6; TRBD1 might be the D (6 bases). Germline V lookup: CDR1 MNHEY, CDR2 SVGAGI. The CDR3 is 14 residues long. With 7 bases removed from V and 4 bases from J, the gap between germline ends came to 11 bases. The CDR3 sequence is CASKVQGYNSPLHF. The CDR3 DNA is TGTGCCAGCAAGGTTCAGGGGTATAATTCACCCCTCCACTTT.

This chain uses TRBV14 with TRBJ1-3; D uncertain. This CDR3 spans 17 amino acids. Trimming stripped 4 bases from V and 0 bases from J, with 16 bases between. The germline CDR1 and CDR2 sequences are SGHDN and FVKESK. CDR3 amino acids: CASSPRAPIISGNTIYF. The CDR3 DNA is TGTGCCAGCAGCCCCCGGGCCCCAATTATCTCTGGAAACACCATATATTTT.

This clone was seen a few times. The chain carries TRBV2 and TRBJ2-7; D tentatively fits TRBD1 or TRBD2 (7 bases each). Germline V CDR1 and CDR2: SNHLY, FYNNEI. V was shortened by 3 bases and J by 4 bases, with 19 bases between the two germline ends. The CDR3 length is 16 residues. The CDR3 here is CASSDDRDGLGYEQYF. DNA of the CDR3: TGTGCCAGCAGTGACGACAGGGACGGACTAGGGTACGAGCAGTACTTC.

The chain has TRBV9 and TRBJ2-1, with D possibly matching TRBD1 (6 bases). V lost 0 bases to trimming and J lost 12 bases, with 10 bases between them. The CDR3 length is 12 residues. Germline V lookup: CDR1 SGDLS, CDR2 YYNGEE. The CDR3 reads CASSVGEGGQFF. The CDR3 nucleotides read TGTGCCAGCAGCGTAGGAGAAGGGGGGCAGTTCTTC. The whole variable domain, filled in from reference TRBV9 and TRBJ2-1, reads DSGVTQTPKHLITATGQRVTLRCSPRSGDLSVYWYQQSLDQGLQFLIQYYNGEERAKGNILERFSAQQFPDLHSELNLSSLELGDSALYFCASSVGEGGQFFGPGTRLTVL.

The chain has TRBV3-1 (or the pseudogene TRBV3-2) and TRBJ2-5; D call uncertain. Trimming shortened V by 0 bases and J by 5 bases, and 13 bases separated the two germline ends. The CDR3 loop spans 15 amino acids. Looked up from germline, CDR1 is LGHDT and CDR2 is YNNKEL (reference sequence). The CDR3 spells CASSQEGRFGETQYF. The CDR3 bases are TGTGCCAGCAGCCAAGAGGGCCGGTTTGGGGAGACCCAGTACTTC.

The chain uses TRBV3-1 (or the pseudogene TRBV3-2) and TRBJ2-7, with 10 bases lining up with TRBD2. This CDR3 contains 17 residues. The trim removed 1 base at V and 3 bases at J, leaving 9 bases unmatched. Germline loops: CDR1 LGHDT, CDR2 YNNKEL (reference sequence). The CDR3 region is CASSQASGGPSIYEQYF. Written as DNA, the CDR3 is TGTGCCAGCAGCCAAGCTAGCGGGGGACCATCTATCTACGAGCAGTACTTC.

The chain couples TRBV3-1 (or the pseudogene TRBV3-2) to TRBJ1-4; 7 positions match TRBD1. V was pared by 3 bases and J by 4 bases, with 8 bases of the junction left unmatched. This CDR3 has 16 residues. Germline CDR1 and CDR2: LGHDT and YNNKEL (reference sequence). Here the CDR3 reads CASSQWWGTDNEKLFF. CDR3 bases: TGTGCCAGCAGCCAGTGGTGGGGGACAGATAATGAAAAACTGTTTTTT.

CDR3 in DNA: TGCGCCAGCAGCTTGGGACAGGGCAACTATGGCTACACCTTC. Its protein product is CASSLGQGNYGYTF. This rearrangement joins TRBV5-1 to TRBJ1-2, with TRBD1 matching 7 bases. This CDR3 comprises 14 residues. Germline V lookup: CDR1 SGHRS, CDR2 YFSETQ. V was clipped by 0 bases and J by 2 bases; unmatched bases: 1.

The CDR3 DNA reads TGTGCCAGCAGTTACTCGGTAGGGGCGGCCTATGGCTACACCTTC. This translates into CASSYSVGAAYGYTF. The V call is TRBV6-5, the J call TRBJ1-2; possibly TRBD1 for D (5 bases). Deletions cut 0 bases from V and 4 bases from J, with 12 bases between. CDR1 MNHEY and CDR2 SVGAGI come from the germline V gene. The CDR3 consists of 15 residues.

CDR3 DNA: TGTGCCACCAGTGACCCTACAGGGAGCGGAAACACCATATATTTT. It translates to CATSDPTGSGNTIYF. The chain couples TRBV24-1 to TRBJ1-3; tentative D call: TRBD1 (6 bases). Trimming cost V 4 bases and J 4 bases, with 13 bases left between them. Looked up from germline, CDR1 is KGHDR and CDR2 is SFDVKD. The CDR3 length is 15 residues.

The chain combines TRBV6-2 or TRBV6-3 with TRBJ1-2, with a possible D match to TRBD1 (6 bases). The CDR3 sequence is 17 residues long. Germline V CDR1 and CDR2: MNHEY, SVGEGT. V lost 5 bases, J lost 4 bases, and 23 bases lay in between. CDR3 amino acids: CASSISAGGSFLYGYTF. In nucleotides, the CDR3 is TGTGCCAGCAGTATATCCGCCGGGGGCAGTTTCCTCTATGGCTACACCTTC.

The chain has TRBV9 and TRBJ2-5; TRBD2 aligns across 8 bases. V lost 4 bases to trimming and J lost 5 bases; unmatched junction nucleotides: 7. Germline values: CDR1 SGDLS, CDR2 YYNGEE. The length of the CDR3 is 14 residues. CDR3 residues: CASSFRAGAETQYF. The CDR3 DNA reads as TGTGCCAGCAGCTTTAGAGCGGGGGCGGAGACCCAGTACTTC.